One T cell receptor (beta chain) is described in this entry. Its antigen is as yet unknown. These data are taken from a study of cytomegalovirus exposure and HLA in healthy donors. Study results and caveats: HLA alleles were associated with 15,000 to 20,000 TCR beta sequences in a later analysis at 0.05 false discovery rate. The number of N-insertions in an Asian-associated ancestry cluster was reportedly below the approximately 700-donor mean in a later analysis.

In the PCR, 60 Vbeta and 13 Jbeta primers were used. Authors' data handling: Around 80 million unique TCR beta chains, roughly 11 million of them shared, were counted by a later analysis. The repertoire was sequenced with immunoSEQ multiplex PCR; TCRdb's copy has only in-frame clones and lacks some. From that table come the V and J calls and clone size; the DNA was used to work out D and trimming. The table lists approximately 130,000 clones, around 70% of them singletons. The donors comprised healthy bone marrow donors. The trim removed 0 bases at V and 15 bases at J, leaving 3 bases unmatched. This CDR3 has 12 residues. Germline CDR1 reads SGHRS; CDR2 reads YFSETQ.

The J gene is TRBJ2-1, the V gene TRBV5-1, with 10 bases identical to TRBD1. This clonotype was sampled from a woman in her sixties or seventies in good health and CMV-seropositive. Input material: PBMCs. CDR3 sequence: CASSLEDRGMFF. In DNA form, the CDR3 reads TGCGCCAGCAGCTTGGAGGACAGGGGGATGTTCTTC. Filled out from reference TRBV5-1 and TRBJ2-1, the complete variable domain reads KAGVTQTPRYLIKTRGQQVTLSCSPISGHRSVSWYQQTPGQGLQFLFEYFSETQRNKGNFPGRFSGRQFSNSRSEMNVSTLELGDSALYLCASSLEDRGMFFGPGTRLTVL.